The clone carrying this T cell receptor beta chain was counted only a few times. One entry per CDR3 protein results from TCRdb running MiXCR on the 5' RACE reads. Found here are 250,000 to 350,000 distinct CDR3 sequences, around 19% of them singletons; the top ten hold under 25%. This sample is part of a study of T-cell memory formation after mild COVID-19. Germline CDR1 is MNHEY and CDR2 is SVGAGI. V shed 7 bases, J shed 3 bases, and the junction held 8 bases outside the gene matches. The CDR3 spans 14 residues. Material: PBMCs or a T cell subset sorted from them (not recorded which). This sequence was found in a man younger than 30 who had mild COVID-19 (a few samples of this study predate the infection). Cell type and time point are not known. The chain couples TRBV6-5 to TRBJ1-1; 7 bases agree with TRBD1. CDR3 in amino acids: CASILGRGDTEAFF. Here the CDR3 DNA reads TGTGCCAGCATCCTCGGCAGGGGGGACACTGAAGCTTTCTTT.